The clone carrying this TCR beta chain was recorded at least ten times. TCR beta CDR3 sequences were amplified from RNA transcripts. The TCR CDR3 was amplified in a first-round RT-PCR using the HTBI primer set. MiXCR, run by TCRdb on the multiplex PCR reads, gives a single entry per CDR3 protein. The table lists approximately 400,000 distinct CDR3 sequences, approximately 17% of them singletons. This sample is part of a study of T cells in Graves' hyperthyroidism and ophthalmopathy. Germline V CDR1 and CDR2: SEHNR, FQNEAQ (reference sequence). Trimming cost V 3 bases and J 6 bases; bases outside gene matches: 7. The CDR3 consists of 15 residues.

The TCR was taken from a man aged 18 to 30 with Graves' ophthalmopathy. The source material was blood. The genes are TRBV7-9 and TRBJ2-1; 8 nucleotides agree with TRBD1. The CDR3 reads CASSFGQGPSNEQFF. DNA for the CDR3: TGTGCCAGCAGCTTTGGACAGGGTCCTTCCAATGAGCAGTTCTTC.